Listed below are T cell receptor beta chains from one sample, sequenced in a study of identical twins. TCRdb redid the calling of the 5' RACE reads with MiXCR, one entry per CDR3 protein. The sample holds hundreds of thousands of distinct CDR3 sequences; 6.1% are singletons and the top ten take about 1.8%. The sequenced material came from naive T cells sorted from blood. Receptors originate from a man aged 18 to 30 in good health. Each CDR3 is given with its conserved first and last residue. The order of the fields is CDR3 length, D gene, clone size, J gene, V gene, CDR3 protein, CDR3 DNA. D genes are given only for firm matches. Clone size, where shown, is once, few, many, or a class for clones that have expanded.

CDR3 length: 16
D gene: TRBD2
clone size: few
J gene: TRBJ2-4
V gene: TRBV28
CDR3 protein: CASSPVAGGRRNIQYF
CDR3 DNA: TGTGCCAGCAGTCCGGTTGCGGGAGGGCGGAGAAACATTCAGTACTTC

CDR3 length: 13
D gene: -
clone size: many
J gene: TRBJ2-7
V gene: TRBV6-1
CDR3 protein: CASSARGSYEQYF
CDR3 DNA: TGTGCCAGCAGTGCGCGCGGGTCGTACGAGCAGTACTTC

CDR3 length: 15
D gene: TRBD1
clone size: many
J gene: TRBJ2-7
V gene: TRBV12-3/TRBV12-4
CDR3 protein: CASTRGGQGVYEQYF
CDR3 DNA: TGTGCCAGCACTCGAGGTGGACAGGGGGTCTACGAGCAGTACTTC

CDR3 length: 15
D gene: -
clone size: -
J gene: TRBJ2-5
V gene: TRBV20-1
CDR3 protein: CSARDPRALTETQYF
CDR3 DNA: TGCAGTGCTAGAGATCCTCGGGCGCTGACAGAGACCCAGTACTTC

CDR3 length: 11
D gene: -
clone size: many
J gene: TRBJ2-3
V gene: TRBV10-3
CDR3 protein: CASKREDTQYF
CDR3 DNA: TGTGCCTCCAAAAGGGAAGATACGCAGTATTTT

CDR3 length: 16
D gene: TRBD2
clone size: many
J gene: TRBJ2-1
V gene: TRBV9
CDR3 protein: CASSAGTSGLYNEQFF
CDR3 DNA: TGTGCCAGCAGCGCCGGGACTAGCGGATTATACAATGAGCAGTTCTTC

CDR3 length: 15
D gene: -
clone size: -
J gene: TRBJ2-3
V gene: TRBV7-7
CDR3 protein: CATWKYGEAEDTQYF
CDR3 DNA: TGTGCCACCTGGAAATACGGGGAAGCAGAAGATACGCAGTATTTT

CDR3 length: 14
D gene: -
clone size: many
J gene: TRBJ2-1
V gene: TRBV10-1
CDR3 protein: CASSENRLVNEQFF
CDR3 DNA: TGCGCCAGCAGTGAGAATCGACTGGTGAATGAGCAGTTCTTC

CDR3 length: 14
D gene: -
clone size: many
J gene: TRBJ2-5
V gene: TRBV10-3
CDR3 protein: CAISEVAEQETQYF
CDR3 DNA: TGTGCCATCAGTGAAGTAGCGGAACAAGAGACCCAGTACTTC

CDR3 length: 15
D gene: -
clone size: -
J gene: TRBJ1-3
V gene: TRBV4-3
CDR3 protein: CASSQDRVLRNTIYF
CDR3 DNA: TGCGCCAGCAGCCAAGATAGGGTCTTAAGAAACACCATATATTTT

CDR3 length: 14
D gene: TRBD1
clone size: many
J gene: TRBJ2-3
V gene: TRBV29-1
CDR3 protein: CSGIGTVRGDTQYF
CDR3 DNA: TGCAGCGGTATCGGGACAGTGCGAGGAGATACGCAGTATTTT

CDR3 length: 14
D gene: -
clone size: few
J gene: TRBJ1-5
V gene: TRBV18
CDR3 protein: CASSPLRSDQPQHF
CDR3 DNA: TGTGCCAGCTCACCTCTTCGGTCCGATCAGCCCCAGCATTTT

CDR3 length: 15
D gene: -
clone size: few
J gene: TRBJ2-1
V gene: TRBV5-1
CDR3 protein: CASTLVRGSYNEQFF
CDR3 DNA: TGCGCCAGCACTCTAGTGAGGGGCTCCTACAATGAGCAGTTCTTC

CDR3 length: 13
D gene: -
clone size: many
J gene: TRBJ2-5
V gene: TRBV6-1
CDR3 protein: CASGAVGEETQYF
CDR3 DNA: TGTGCCAGCGGCGCGGTGGGAGAAGAGACCCAGTACTTC

CDR3 length: 14
D gene: -
clone size: few
J gene: TRBJ1-3
V gene: TRBV5-5
CDR3 protein: CASSSIGIRDTIYF
CDR3 DNA: TGTGCCAGCAGCTCCATCGGGATACGGGACACCATATATTTT

CDR3 length: 13
D gene: -
clone size: many
J gene: TRBJ1-2
V gene: TRBV20-1
CDR3 protein: CSAPSGQLYGYTF
CDR3 DNA: TGCAGTGCTCCGTCCGGACAGTTATATGGCTACACCTTC

CDR3 length: 15
D gene: -
clone size: few
J gene: TRBJ2-7
V gene: TRBV20-1
CDR3 protein: CSAPRGSRSSYEQYF
CDR3 DNA: TGCAGTGCCCCGAGGGGCTCCAGGAGCTCCTACGAGCAGTACTTC

CDR3 length: 13
D gene: TRBD1
clone size: -
J gene: TRBJ2-3
V gene: TRBV2
CDR3 protein: CARGTGGTDTQYF
CDR3 DNA: TGTGCCAGGGGGACAGGGGGCACAGATACGCAGTATTTT

CDR3 length: 15
D gene: -
clone size: many
J gene: TRBJ2-2
V gene: TRBV14
CDR3 protein: CASSRINSNTGELFF
CDR3 DNA: TGTGCCAGCAGCCGCATTAACTCGAACACCGGGGAGCTGTTTTTT

CDR3 length: 16
D gene: TRBD2
clone size: -
J gene: TRBJ2-3
V gene: TRBV7-3
CDR3 protein: CASSPMSGVSTDTQYF
CDR3 DNA: TGTGCCAGCAGCCCCATGAGCGGGGTTAGCACAGATACGCAGTATTTT

CDR3 length: 13
D gene: TRBD1
clone size: few
J gene: TRBJ2-7
V gene: TRBV12-3/TRBV12-4
CDR3 protein: CASSYDRGREQYF
CDR3 DNA: TGTGCCAGCAGTTACGACAGGGGCAGAGAGCAGTACTTC